This T cell receptor beta chain was sequenced in a study of tumor-infiltrating lymphocytes in primary liver carcinoma. Study summary: Staged T1-T3 N0M0, the tumors had sizes that ranged from about 4.2 to 11 cm across. Each of the samples returned roughly 3.65 to 7.5 million productive TCRbeta reads (a yield similar across tissue types).

Without any cell sorting, roughly 20-32 mg of bulk tissue yielded co-extracted RNA and DNA. All tumor specimens exceeded 75% viable tumor cells. With respect to this clonotype: Compared with germline, one end of the junction differs, possibly owing to a read error.

The investigators made TCR beta cDNA from approximately 500 ng total RNA, using a constant-region primer. Researchers made the TCR beta libraries by running three nested multiplex PCR rounds with slightly modified ARM-PCR. The study ran its first two PCR rounds for around 10 cycles each, using TRBV1-TRBV30 forward primers and a C-beta reverse primer. TCRdb recomputed calls from the multiplex PCR reads with MiXCR, one row per CDR3 protein. Found here are 95,000 to 100,000 distinct CDR3 sequences, about 62% of them singletons; the top ten hold around 12%. Germline loops: CDR1 MGHRA, CDR2 YSYEKL. This CDR3 spans 13 amino acids.

The origin of this receptor is a woman aged 60-70 years with primary liver carcinoma and hepatitis B virus infection. The chain uses TRBV4-1 and TRBJ1-4, with D unresolved. The sample was liver tumor tissue from sampling region 2. Subset specified: tumor region T2, inferior pole. CDR3 region: CASSHLGKEKLFF. The CDR3 DNA is TGCGCCAGCAGCCATTTGGGAAAGGAAAAACTGTTTTTC.